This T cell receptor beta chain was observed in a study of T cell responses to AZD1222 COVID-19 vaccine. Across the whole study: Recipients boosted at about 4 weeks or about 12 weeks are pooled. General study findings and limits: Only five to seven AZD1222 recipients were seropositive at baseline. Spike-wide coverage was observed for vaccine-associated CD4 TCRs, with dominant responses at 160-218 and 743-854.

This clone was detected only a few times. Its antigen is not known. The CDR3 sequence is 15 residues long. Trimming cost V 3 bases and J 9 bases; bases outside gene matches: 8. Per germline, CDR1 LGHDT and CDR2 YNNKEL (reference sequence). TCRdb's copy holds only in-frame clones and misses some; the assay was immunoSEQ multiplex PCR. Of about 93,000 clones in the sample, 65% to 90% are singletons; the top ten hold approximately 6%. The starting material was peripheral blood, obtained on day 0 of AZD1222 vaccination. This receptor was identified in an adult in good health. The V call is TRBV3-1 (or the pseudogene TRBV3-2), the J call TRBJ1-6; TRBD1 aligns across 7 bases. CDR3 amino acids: CASSQPTGSFSPLHF. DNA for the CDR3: TGTGCCAGCAGCCAGCCGACAGGGAGTTTTTCACCCCTCCACTTT.